This TCR beta chain came from a study of T cells in Graves' hyperthyroidism and ophthalmopathy. The overall study: At the time of initial diagnosis and before any treatment, peripheral blood was collected.

Amplification yielded TCR beta CDR3 regions, with RNA transcripts as the source. Primed by the HTBI set, a first-round RT-PCR was run on the TCR CDR3. One entry per CDR3 protein results from TCRdb running MiXCR on the multiplex PCR reads. The data hold 550,000 to 800,000 distinct CDR3 sequences, with approximately 15% observed a single time. This clonotype is a singleton in its sample. A much larger clonotype is one base distant, so this may be a read error. Newly diagnosed hyperthyroidism, duration under 2 months, in patients aged 18 to 65. Diagnostic assessment was based on clinical symptoms, serum thyroxine and TRAb, thyroid ultrasound and orbital computed tomography. 10 ml of fresh peripheral blood supplied the PBMCs. Specimen: blood. The TCR comes from a man aged 50 to 59 with Graves' hyperthyroidism.

CDR3 in amino acids: CASIPGQQNTEAFF. The CDR3 DNA sequence: TGTGCCAGCATACCGGGACAGCAGAACACTGAAGCTTTCTTT. The chain carries TRBV28 and TRBJ1-1; 7 nucleotides align to TRBD1. This CDR3 is 14 amino acids long. The germline V gene has CDR1 MDHEN and CDR2 SYDVKM. The ends lost 7 bases at V and 1 base at J; junction bases unmatched: 6.